What follows describes a single TCR beta chain. Its target is not known. J gave up 6 bases and V 1 base, and 5 bases lay outside the gene matches. This CDR3 spans 17 amino acids. CDR1 and CDR2 from the germline V gene are MGHRA and YSYEKL. This sample is part of a study of CD8 T cells in Susac syndrome. Study-level results: It was acknowledged in the study that the number of individuals who were included in its TCR sequencing and HLA analysis was relatively small.

RNA in amounts of about 0.45 to 1 ug was reverse transcribed with random hexamers. TCRdb called the immunoSEQ multiplex PCR reads again in MiXCR, with one record for every CDR3 protein. The profile shows around 230,000 distinct CDR3 sequences, 90% to 96% of them singletons. This chain uses TRBV4-1 with TRBJ2-1, with TRBD2 matching over 14 bases. This TCR derives from a human donor with Susac syndrome. The specimen sequenced was CD4+ T cells from PBMCs. CDR3 nucleotides: TGCGCCAGCAGCCAAGGACTAGCGGGAGGGCCGGGCAATGAGCAGTTCTTC. Translating it yields CASSQGLAGGPGNEQFF.